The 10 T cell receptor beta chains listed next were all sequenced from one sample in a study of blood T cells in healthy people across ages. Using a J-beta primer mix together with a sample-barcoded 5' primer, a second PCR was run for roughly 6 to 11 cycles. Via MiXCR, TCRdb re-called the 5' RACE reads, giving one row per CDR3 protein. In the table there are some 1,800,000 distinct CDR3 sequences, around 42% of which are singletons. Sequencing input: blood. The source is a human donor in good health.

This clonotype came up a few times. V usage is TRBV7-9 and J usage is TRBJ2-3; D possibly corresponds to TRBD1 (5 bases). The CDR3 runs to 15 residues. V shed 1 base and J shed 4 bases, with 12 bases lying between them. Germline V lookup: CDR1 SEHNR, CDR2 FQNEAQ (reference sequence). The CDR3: CASSLDRFEADTQYF. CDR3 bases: TGTGCCAGCAGCTTAGACAGGTTCGAGGCAGATACGCAGTATTTT. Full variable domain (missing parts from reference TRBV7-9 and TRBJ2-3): DTGVSQNPRHKITKRGQNVTFRCDPISEHNRLYWYRQTLGQGPEFLTYFQNEAQLEKSRLLSDRFSAERPKGSFSTLEIQRTEQGDSAMYLCASSLDRFEADTQYFGPGTRLTVL.

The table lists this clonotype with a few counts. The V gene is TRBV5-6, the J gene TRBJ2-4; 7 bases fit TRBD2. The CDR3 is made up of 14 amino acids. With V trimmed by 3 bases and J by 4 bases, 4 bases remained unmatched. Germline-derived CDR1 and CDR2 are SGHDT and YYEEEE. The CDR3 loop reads CASSWGGIKNIQYF. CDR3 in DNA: TGTGCCAGCAGCTGGGGGGGGATAAAAAACATTCAGTACTTC.

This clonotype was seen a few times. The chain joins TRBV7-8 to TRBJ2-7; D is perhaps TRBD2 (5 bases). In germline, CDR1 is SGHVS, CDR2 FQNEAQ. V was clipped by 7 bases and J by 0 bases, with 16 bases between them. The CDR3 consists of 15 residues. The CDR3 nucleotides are TGTGCCAGCACGGGTGGGCAGCGGAGCTCCTACGAGCAGTACTTC. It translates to CASTGGQRSSYEQYF.

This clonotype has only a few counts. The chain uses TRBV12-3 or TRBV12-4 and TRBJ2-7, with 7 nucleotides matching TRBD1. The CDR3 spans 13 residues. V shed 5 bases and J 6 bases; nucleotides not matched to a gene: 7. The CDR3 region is CASSPTGACEQYF. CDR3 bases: TGTGCCAGCAGTCCAACAGGGGCCTGCGAGCAGTACTTC.

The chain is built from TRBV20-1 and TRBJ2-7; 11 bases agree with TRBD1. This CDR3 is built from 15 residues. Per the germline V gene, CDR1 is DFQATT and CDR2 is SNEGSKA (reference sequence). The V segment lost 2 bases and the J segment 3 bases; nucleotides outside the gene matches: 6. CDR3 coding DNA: TGCAGTGCTAGATTGACCGGGACAGGGGGCTACGAGCAGTACTTC. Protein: CSARLTGTGGYEQYF.

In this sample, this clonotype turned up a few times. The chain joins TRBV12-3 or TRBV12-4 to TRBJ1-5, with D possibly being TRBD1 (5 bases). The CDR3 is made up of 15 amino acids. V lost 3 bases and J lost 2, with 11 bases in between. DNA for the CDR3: TGTGCCAGCAGTTTTGGGGGGGTGGGCAATCAGCCCCAGCATTTT. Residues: CASSFGGVGNQPQHF.

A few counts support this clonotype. This CDR3 reads CSASSYQRGRYNEQFF. In DNA form, the CDR3 reads TGCAGTGCTTCAAGCTATCAGCGGGGGCGGTACAATGAGCAGTTCTTC. The V call is TRBV20-1, the J call TRBJ2-1; 8 positions agree with TRBD2. With 5 bases clipped from V and 4 bases from J, the junction kept 13 bases outside the gene matches. The CDR3 is 16 residues long. Per germline, CDR1 DFQATT and CDR2 SNEGSKA (reference sequence).

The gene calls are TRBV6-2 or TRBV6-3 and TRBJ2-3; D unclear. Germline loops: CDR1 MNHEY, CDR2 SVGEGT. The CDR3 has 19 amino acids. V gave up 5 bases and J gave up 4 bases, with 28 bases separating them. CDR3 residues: CASSTPLTNGRVFPDTQYF. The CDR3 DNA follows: TGTGCCAGCAGTACCCCCTTGACCAACGGCCGAGTGTTCCCAGATACGCAGTATTTT.

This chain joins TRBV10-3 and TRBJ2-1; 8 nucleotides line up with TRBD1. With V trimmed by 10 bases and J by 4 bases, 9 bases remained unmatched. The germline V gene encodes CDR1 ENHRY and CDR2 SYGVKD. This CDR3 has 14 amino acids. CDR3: CATRPGQEYNEQFF. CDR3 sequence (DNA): TGTGCCACCCGGCCGGGACAGGAATACAATGAGCAGTTCTTC.

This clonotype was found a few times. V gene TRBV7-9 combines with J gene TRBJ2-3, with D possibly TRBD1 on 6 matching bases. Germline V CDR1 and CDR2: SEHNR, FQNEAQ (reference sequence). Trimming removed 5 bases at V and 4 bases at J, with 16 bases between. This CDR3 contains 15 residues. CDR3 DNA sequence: TGTGCCAGCAGCCAGGACAGTTCAAGAGCAGATACGCAGTATTTT. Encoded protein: CASSQDSSRADTQYF.